The present T cell receptor beta chain was sequenced within a study of blood T cell repertoires in COVID-19. In the study overall: Some COVID-19 samples were acute and others convalescent; all came from the United States, Italy and Spain.

This CDR3 spans 16 amino acids. CDR1 is SGHNT and CDR2 is YYREEE in the germline V gene (reference sequence). The V and J ends lost 1 base and 6 bases, in that order; junction bases with no gene match: 4. Per the original methods: Reference gene primer amplification gave estimated nucleated cell counts. TCRdb's table, derived via immunoSEQ multiplex PCR, lists solely in-frame clones and lacks some. Clone size and the V and J calls come from that table; the DNA yielded D and trimming. The sample consists of some 80,000 clones, approximately 86% of them appearing once. The J gene is TRBJ2-3, the V gene TRBV5-4, with 14 bases fitting TRBD2. The TCR originated in a human donor in a cohort sampled during active COVID-19. Specimen: peripheral blood. The DNA of the CDR3 is TGTGCCAGCAGCTTGTGGGGACTAGCGGGAGCCGATACGCAGTATTTT. It encodes CASSLWGLAGADTQYF.